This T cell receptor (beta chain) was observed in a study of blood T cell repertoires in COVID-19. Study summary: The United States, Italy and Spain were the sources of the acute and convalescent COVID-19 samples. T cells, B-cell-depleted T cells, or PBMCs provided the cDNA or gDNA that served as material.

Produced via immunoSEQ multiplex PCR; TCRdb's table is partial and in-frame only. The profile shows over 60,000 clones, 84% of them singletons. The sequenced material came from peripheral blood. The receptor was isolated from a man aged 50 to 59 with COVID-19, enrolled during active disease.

The CDR3 here is CASSLLTGVRGYTF. CDR3 bases: TGTGCCAGCAGCTTATTAACAGGAGTCCGCGGCTACACCTTC. This chain connects TRBV5-6 to TRBJ1-2; D is perhaps TRBD1 (5 bases). Looked up from germline, CDR1 is SGHDT and CDR2 is YYEEEE. V dropped 2 bases and J dropped 8 bases, with 16 bases sitting between them. The CDR3 contains 14 residues.